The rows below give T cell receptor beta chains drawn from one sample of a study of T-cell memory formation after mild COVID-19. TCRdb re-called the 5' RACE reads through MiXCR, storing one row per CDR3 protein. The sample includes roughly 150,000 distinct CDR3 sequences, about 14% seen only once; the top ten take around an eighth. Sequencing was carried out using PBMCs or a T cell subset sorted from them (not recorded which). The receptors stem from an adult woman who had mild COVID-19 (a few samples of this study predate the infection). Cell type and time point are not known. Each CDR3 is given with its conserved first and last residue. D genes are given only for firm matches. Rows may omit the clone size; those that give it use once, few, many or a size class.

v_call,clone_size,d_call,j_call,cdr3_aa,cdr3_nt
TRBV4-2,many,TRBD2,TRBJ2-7,CASSRHTAGDSYEQYF,TGTGCCAGCAGCCGACACACGGCGGGGGACTCCTACGAGCAGTACTTC
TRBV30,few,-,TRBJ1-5,CAWSNIRGGNQPQHF,TGTGCCTGGAGTAACATCAGGGGAGGCAATCAGCCCCAGCATTTT
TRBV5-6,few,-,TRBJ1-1,CASSWGAANTEAFF,TGTGCCAGCAGTTGGGGGGCGGCGAACACTGAAGCTTTCTTT
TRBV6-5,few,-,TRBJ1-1,CASSYQGSNTEAFF,TGTGCCAGCAGTTACCAAGGATCGAACACTGAAGCTTTCTTT
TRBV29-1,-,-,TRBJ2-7,CSAESDHSYEQYF,TGCAGCGCCGAATCGGACCACTCCTACGAGCAGTACTTC
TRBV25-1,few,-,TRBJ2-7,CASSGTGQREQYF,TGTGCCAGCAGTGGAACTGGACAGCGCGAGCAGTACTTC
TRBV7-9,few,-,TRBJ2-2,CASSLVSGNTGELFF,TGTGCCAGCAGCTTAGTGTCCGGAAACACCGGGGAGCTGTTTTTT
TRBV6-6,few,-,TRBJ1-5,CASTRYSNQPQHF,TGTGCCAGCACTAGGTATAGCAATCAGCCCCAGCATTTT
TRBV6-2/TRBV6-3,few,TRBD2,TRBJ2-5,CASRLAGEQETQYF,TGTGCCAGCAGACTAGCGGGGGAACAAGAGACCCAGTACTTC
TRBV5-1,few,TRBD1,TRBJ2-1,CASSLTGTGLNEQFF,TGCGCCAGCAGCTTGACCGGGACAGGACTCAATGAGCAGTTCTTC
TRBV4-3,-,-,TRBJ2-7,CASSQKAKQSHEQYF,TGCGCCAGCAGCCAAAAGGCGAAACAGAGCCACGAGCAGTACTTC
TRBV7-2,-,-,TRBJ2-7,CASSHGLVSYEQYF,TGTGCCAGCAGTCATGGACTGGTTAGCTACGAGCAGTACTTC
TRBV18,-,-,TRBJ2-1,CASSRGGLYNEQFF,TGTGCCAGCTCCCGGGGCGGCCTATACAATGAGCAGTTCTTC
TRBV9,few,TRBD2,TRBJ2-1,CASSAISGRAGNEQFF,TGTGCCAGCAGCGCCATTAGCGGGAGGGCTGGCAATGAGCAGTTCTTC
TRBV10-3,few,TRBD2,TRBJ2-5,CAISGVAGGSETQYF,TGTGCCATCAGTGGGGTAGCGGGGGGATCTGAGACCCAGTACTTC
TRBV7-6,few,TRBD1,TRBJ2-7,CASSRDGRQGSYEQYF,TGTGCCAGCAGCCGAGATGGGCGACAGGGAAGCTACGAGCAGTACTTC
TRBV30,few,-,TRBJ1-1,CAWTHTGNTEAFF,TGTGCCTGGACTCACACGGGGAACACTGAAGCTTTCTTT
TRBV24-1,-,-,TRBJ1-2,CATRKGGNYGYTF,TGTGCCACCAGGAAGGGGGGGAACTATGGCTACACCTTC
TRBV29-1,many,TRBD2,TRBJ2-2,CSVTSSNTGELFF,TGCAGCGTGACTAGCTCAAACACCGGGGAGCTGTTTTTT
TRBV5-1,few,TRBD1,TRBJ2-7,CASSFRTGDYEQYF,TGCGCCAGCAGCTTTCGGACAGGGGACTACGAGCAGTACTTC
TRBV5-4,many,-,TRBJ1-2,CASRIQGFGNYGYTF,TGTGCCAGCAGGATCCAGGGTTTCGGCAACTATGGCTACACCTTC
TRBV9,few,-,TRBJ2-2,CASSVAGGGSDTGELFF,TGTGCCAGCAGCGTAGCCGGCGGTGGATCGGATACCGGGGAGCTGTTTTTT
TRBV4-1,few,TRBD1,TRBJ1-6,CASSQDAGGSGSPLHF,TGCGCCAGCAGCCAAGACGCAGGGGGATCGGGTTCACCCCTCCACTTT
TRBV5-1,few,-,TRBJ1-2,CASSPGQPRDYGYTF,TGCGCCAGCAGCCCCGGACAGCCACGGGACTATGGCTACACCTTC
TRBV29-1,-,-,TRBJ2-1,CSVEDGSRNYYNEQFF,TGCAGCGTTGAAGATGGGAGCAGGAACTACTACAATGAGCAGTTCTTC
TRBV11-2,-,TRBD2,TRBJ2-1,CASSRNSGRVVSYNEQFF,TGTGCCAGCAGCCGAAATAGCGGGAGGGTCGTCTCCTACAATGAGCAGTTCTTC
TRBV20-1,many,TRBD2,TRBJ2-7,CSAPGLAASYEQYF,TGCAGTGCTCCCGGACTAGCGGCATCCTACGAGCAGTACTTC
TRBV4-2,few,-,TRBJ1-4,CASSPADGGSEKLFF,TGTGCCAGCAGCCCCGCCGACGGGGGAAGTGAAAAACTGTTTTTT